These 23 T cell receptor beta chains originate from one sample sequenced in a study of T-cell reconstitution after alpha-beta-depleted transplantation in children. As it was prepared, the TCRbeta library received unique molecular identifiers. MiXCR, run by TCRdb on the PCR reads, gives a single entry per CDR3 protein. Of fewer than 700,000 distinct CDR3 sequences listed, more than 20% were seen once; the top ten hold around an eighth. The sample in question was PBMCs, mostly from graft donor cells, obtained 360 days after TCRalphabeta/CD19-depleted stem cell transplant. These receptors all come from a boy less than two years old who had a stem cell transplant for acute myeloid leukemia, so the T cells may come from the graft donor.

This clonotype was detected many times. V and J are TRBV7-3 and TRBJ2-3; D may be TRBD2 (6 bases). The V end lost 4 bases, the J end lost 6 bases, and 14 bases lay between the germline ends. The CDR3 runs to 14 residues. CDR1 is SGHTA and CDR2 is FQGTGA in the germline V gene. CDR3 residues: CASSSSTSADTQYF. DNA of the CDR3: TGTGCCAGCAGCTCCTCGACTAGTGCGGATACGCAGTATTTT.

The chain is built from TRBV7-8 and TRBJ1-2, with D maybe TRBD1 (6 bases). Germline values: CDR1 SGHVS, CDR2 FQNEAQ. V was clipped by 0 bases and J by 10 bases, with 21 bases between them. CDR3 length equals 16 residues. CDR3 coding DNA: TGTGCCAGCAGCTTAGCTAGGACGAGGACAGAGCCGTACTACACCTTC. Translating gives CASSLARTRTEPYYTF.

This clonotype was found many times. The chain employs TRBV30 and TRBJ2-7; possible D gene TRBD2, 6 bases. This CDR3 has 13 residues. V gave up 2 bases and J gave up 3 bases, with 11 bases separating them. Per the germline V gene, CDR1 is GTSNPN and CDR2 is SVGIG (reference sequence). The CDR3 DNA sequence: TGTGCCTGGAGTCCGGGACTTAACTACGAGCAGTACTTC. It is translated as CAWSPGLNYEQYF.

The V call is TRBV13, the J call TRBJ2-1; 10 bases fit TRBD2. This CDR3 is built from 18 residues. Germline CDR1 PRHDT, CDR2 FYEKMQ (reference sequence). Trimming cost V 3 bases and J 0 bases; bases outside gene matches: 8. Written as DNA, the CDR3 is TGTGCCAGCAGCTTGGGGCTAGCGGGGGACTTCTCCTACAATGAGCAGTTCTTC. Amino acid sequence: CASSLGLAGDFSYNEQFF.

Ten or more counts support this clonotype. The chain combines TRBV7-9 with TRBJ1-3; 9 bases are shared with TRBD1. Looked up from germline, CDR1 is SEHNR and CDR2 is FQNEAQ (reference sequence). The CDR3 is made up of 15 amino acids. The V gene end was trimmed by 5 bases and the J gene end by 3 bases; junction bases not matched to a gene: 5. The CDR3 sequence: CASSPGQGNGNTIYF. For the CDR3, the DNA is TGTGCCAGCAGCCCGGGACAGGGCAATGGAAACACCATATATTTT.

This clonotype appeared many times. The genes are TRBV28 and TRBJ1-6; possible D gene TRBD1, 6 bases. Trimming took 6 bases from V and 10 from J, leaving 16 bases between them. Germline CDR1 and CDR2: MDHEN and SYDVKM. This CDR3 is built from 14 residues. The DNA for the CDR3 is TGTGCCAGCAGCCTTACAGGGCTAGAATCACCCCTCCACTTT. This sequence encodes CASSLTGLESPLHF.

This clonotype was counted many times. The rearrangement joins TRBV6-5 to TRBJ1-6, with D possibly being TRBD1 (6 bases). CDR1 MNHEY and CDR2 SVGAGI come from the germline V gene. The CDR3 runs 15 residues. V lost 7 bases and J lost 6, with 16 bases in between. Written as DNA, the CDR3 is TGTGCCAGCACGTTGGAAGGGGGGTCTAATTCACCCCTCCACTTT. The encoded protein is CASTLEGGSNSPLHF.

The chain employs TRBV29-1 and TRBJ2-5, with D possibly TRBD1 on 5 matching bases. V shed 3 bases and J shed 2 bases, with 19 bases lying between them. Looked up from germline, CDR1 is SQVTM and CDR2 is ANQGSEA. The CDR3 has 16 residues. CDR3 nucleotide sequence: TGCAGCGTTGATTTTGGGGCGGAGTTAGTACAAGAGACCCAGTACTTC. Its protein product is CSVDFGAELVQETQYF.

This clonotype was seen ten or more times. V usage is TRBV4-2 and J usage is TRBJ2-1, with TRBD2 matching over 11 bases. V gave up 0 bases and J gave up 6 bases; unmatched junction bases: 13. The CDR3 loop spans 19 amino acids. Germline-derived CDR1 and CDR2 are LGHNA and YNFKEQ. The CDR3 protein is CASSQDSFLAGGPSNEQFF. The CDR3 bases are TGTGCCAGCAGCCAAGATTCCTTCCTAGCGGGGGGACCTTCCAATGAGCAGTTCTTC.

As concerns this clonotype: One end of the junction varies from germline; a read error may be responsible. The V gene is TRBV5-1, the J gene TRBJ2-1; no definite D call. Germline CDR1 SGHRS, CDR2 YFSETQ. The CDR3 is 15 amino acids. The CDR3 reads CACSLATNGDNEQFF. The CDR3 coding sequence is TGCGCCTGCAGCTTGGCAACAAACGGAGACAATGAGCAGTTCTTC.

This chain uses TRBV7-8 with TRBJ1-2; possibly TRBD1 for D (6 bases). CDR1 and CDR2 from the germline V gene are SGHVS and FQNEAQ. The CDR3 sequence is 15 residues long. Trimming stripped 5 bases from V and 4 bases from J, with 17 bases between. CDR3 protein: CASSPGGFEGYGYTF. CDR3 coding DNA: TGTGCCAGCAGCCCTGGGGGCTTCGAAGGCTATGGCTACACCTTC.

This clonotype was observed many times. The chain joins TRBV7-2 to TRBJ2-1; D not certain. This CDR3 has 13 residues. Trimming took 1 base from V and 6 from J, leaving 7 bases between them. Germline V gene sequence: CDR1 SGHTA, CDR2 FQGNSA. This CDR3 reads CASSLGLLNEQFF. CDR3 nucleotides: TGTGCCAGCAGCTTAGGTCTGCTCAATGAGCAGTTCTTC.

This clonotype has more than one count but fewer than ten. This chain uses TRBV6-5 with TRBJ1-2; possibly TRBD1 for D (5 bases). V was trimmed by 2 bases and J by 8 bases, leaving 12 bases between them. The CDR3 length is 13 residues. Germline V gene sequence: CDR1 MNHEY, CDR2 SVGAGI. The CDR3 sequence: CASSYGSGEGYTF. CDR3 nucleotides: TGTGCCAGCAGTTACGGCTCGGGGGAAGGCTACACCTTC.

V gene TRBV12-3 or TRBV12-4 combines with J gene TRBJ2-3; tentative D call: TRBD1 (6 bases). The V end was cut by 6 bases, the J end by 7 bases, with 8 bases between. The CDR3 covers 11 residues. The CDR3 spells CASSQGHTQYF. The CDR3 DNA is TGTGCCAGCAGCCAGGGGCATACGCAGTATTTT.

Many counts were recorded for this clonotype. The rearrangement joins TRBV20-1 to TRBJ2-3, with D perhaps TRBD1 (5 bases). The CDR3 runs 16 residues. Germline V lookup: CDR1 DFQATT, CDR2 SNEGSKA (reference sequence). Between the trimmed V and J ends, which lost 0 bases and 2 bases, there was a span of 15 bases. The CDR3 loop reads CSARDLPGFYTDTQYF. CDR3 DNA: TGCAGTGCTAGAGATTTACCAGGGTTTTACACAGATACGCAGTATTTT.

This clonotype was seen ten or more times. The chain links TRBV3-1 to TRBJ1-1, with 7 bases lining up with TRBD1. The V segment lost 0 bases and the J segment 4 bases; nucleotides outside the gene matches: 8. The germline V gene has CDR1 LGHDT and CDR2 YNNKEL (reference sequence). The CDR3 length is 16 residues. The CDR3: CASSQDRAGGPTEAFF. CDR3 nucleotide sequence: TGTGCCAGCAGCCAAGATCGGGCAGGGGGACCCACTGAAGCTTTCTTT.

V usage is TRBV20-1 and J usage is TRBJ1-6, with 7 bases identical to TRBD1. The CDR3 is 14 residues long. Trimming removed 5 bases from V and 7 bases from J; junction bases left unmatched: 8. In germline, CDR1 is DFQATT, CDR2 SNEGSKA (reference sequence). The CDR3 sequence: CSAGDRIVNSPLHF. The CDR3 DNA reads as TGCAGTGCTGGGGACAGAATAGTGAATTCACCCCTCCACTTT.

This clonotype came up many times. The genes are TRBV12-3 or TRBV12-4 and TRBJ1-5, with D maybe TRBD1 (5 bases). Trimming cost V 3 bases and J 1 base, with 10 bases left between them. CDR3 length equals 15 residues. CDR3 protein: CASSFGDGSNQPQHF. The CDR3 bases are TGTGCCAGCAGTTTCGGGGACGGGAGCAATCAGCCCCAGCATTTT.

The V and J genes are TRBV9 and TRBJ2-1; 10 nucleotides match TRBD2. The CDR3 is 16 residues long. With V trimmed by 2 bases and J by 6 bases, 8 bases remained unmatched. Germline loops: CDR1 SGDLS, CDR2 YYNGEE. The DNA of the CDR3 is TGTGCCAGCAGCGTCGTTAGCGGGGGGCCGGGCAATGAGCAGTTCTTC. Its protein is CASSVVSGGPGNEQFF.

V and J are TRBV7-3 and TRBJ1-1; D call uncertain. Germline values: CDR1 SGHTA, CDR2 FQGTGA. The CDR3 totals 16 residues. V lost 1 base to trimming and J lost 1 base, with 13 bases between them. The CDR3 loop is CASSLRGKEGNTEAFF. In DNA form, the CDR3 reads TGTGCCAGCAGCTTAAGAGGCAAGGAAGGGAACACTGAAGCTTTCTTT. Using reference TRBV7-3 and TRBJ1-1 for the parts outside the CDR3, the full variable domain is GAGVSQTPSNKVTEKGKYVELRCDPISGHTALYWYRQSLGQGPEFLIYFQGTGAADDSGLPNDRFFAVRPEGSVSTLKIQRTERGDSAVYLCASSLRGKEGNTEAFFGQGTRLTVV.

This sequence joins TRBV25-1 and TRBJ1-2; D uncertain. This CDR3 is built from 15 residues. CDR1 and CDR2 from the germline V gene are MGHDK and SYGVNS. Trimming shortened V by 1 base and J by 4 bases, and 13 bases separated the two germline ends. The CDR3 spells CASSEFKGPTYGYTF. The CDR3 coding sequence is TGTGCCAGCAGTGAATTTAAAGGGCCGACCTATGGCTACACCTTC.

This clonotype was counted a few times. This chain links TRBV12-3 or TRBV12-4 with TRBJ1-6; TRBD1 is a possible D gene (6 bases). V dropped 5 bases and J dropped 14 bases, with 25 bases sitting between them. CDR3 length: 16 amino acids. The chain's CDR3 is CASSRPEVAGDITLHF. The CDR3 DNA sequence: TGTGCCAGCAGTCGCCCTGAGGTGGCAGGGGATATCACCCTCCACTTT.

This clonotype appeared many times. The J gene is TRBJ2-1, the V gene TRBV10-2; D remains unclear. V shed 1 base and J shed 9 bases, with 4 bases lying between them. The CDR3 runs 11 residues. CDR1 and CDR2 (germline): WSHSY, SAAADI. The CDR3 DNA is TGCGCCAGCAGTGAGTATACTGAGCAGTTCTTC. Its protein is CASSEYTEQFF.